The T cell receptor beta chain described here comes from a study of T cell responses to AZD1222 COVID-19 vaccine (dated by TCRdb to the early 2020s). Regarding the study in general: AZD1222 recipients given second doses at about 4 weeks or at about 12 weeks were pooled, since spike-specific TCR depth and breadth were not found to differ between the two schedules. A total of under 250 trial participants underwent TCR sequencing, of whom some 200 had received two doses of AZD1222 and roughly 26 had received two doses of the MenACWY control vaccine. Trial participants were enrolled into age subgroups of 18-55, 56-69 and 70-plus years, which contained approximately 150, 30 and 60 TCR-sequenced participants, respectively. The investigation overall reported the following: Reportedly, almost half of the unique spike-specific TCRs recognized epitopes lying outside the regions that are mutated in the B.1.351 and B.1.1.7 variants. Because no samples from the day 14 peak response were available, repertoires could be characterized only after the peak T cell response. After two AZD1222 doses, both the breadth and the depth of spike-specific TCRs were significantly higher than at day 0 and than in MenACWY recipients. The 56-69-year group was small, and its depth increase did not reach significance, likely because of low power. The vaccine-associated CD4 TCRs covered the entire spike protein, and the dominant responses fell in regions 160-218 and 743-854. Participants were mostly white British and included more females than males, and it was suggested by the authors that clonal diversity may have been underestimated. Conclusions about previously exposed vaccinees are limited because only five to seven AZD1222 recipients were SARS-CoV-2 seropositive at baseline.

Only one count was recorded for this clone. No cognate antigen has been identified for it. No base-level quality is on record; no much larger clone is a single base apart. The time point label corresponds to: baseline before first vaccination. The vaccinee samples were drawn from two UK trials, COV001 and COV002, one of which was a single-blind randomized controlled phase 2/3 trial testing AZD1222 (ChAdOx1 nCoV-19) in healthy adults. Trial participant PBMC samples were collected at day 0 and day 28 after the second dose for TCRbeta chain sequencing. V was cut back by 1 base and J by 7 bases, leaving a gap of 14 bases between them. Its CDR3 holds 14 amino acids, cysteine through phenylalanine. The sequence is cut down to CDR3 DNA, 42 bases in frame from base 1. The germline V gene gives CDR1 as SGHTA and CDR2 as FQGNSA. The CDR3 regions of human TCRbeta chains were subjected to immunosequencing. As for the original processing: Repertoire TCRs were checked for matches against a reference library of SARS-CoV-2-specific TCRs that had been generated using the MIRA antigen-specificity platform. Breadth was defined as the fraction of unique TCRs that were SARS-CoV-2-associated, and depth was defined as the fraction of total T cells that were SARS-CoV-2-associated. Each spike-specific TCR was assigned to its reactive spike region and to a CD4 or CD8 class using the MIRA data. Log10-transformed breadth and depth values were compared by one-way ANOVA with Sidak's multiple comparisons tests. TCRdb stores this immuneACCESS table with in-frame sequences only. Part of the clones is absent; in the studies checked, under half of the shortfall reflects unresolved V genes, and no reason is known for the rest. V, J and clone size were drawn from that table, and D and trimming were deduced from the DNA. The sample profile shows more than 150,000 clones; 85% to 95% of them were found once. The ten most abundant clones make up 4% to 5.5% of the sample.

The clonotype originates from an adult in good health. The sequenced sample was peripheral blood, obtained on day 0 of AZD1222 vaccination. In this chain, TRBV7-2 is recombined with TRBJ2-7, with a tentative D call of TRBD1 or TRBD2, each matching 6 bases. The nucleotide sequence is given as TGTGCCAGCAGCTTAGTAGGAGGGGGGCAGGAGCAGTACTTC. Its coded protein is CASSLVGGGQEQYF.